Following are 16 T cell receptor beta chains from one sample sequenced in a study of cytomegalovirus exposure and HLA in healthy donors. Primers for the PCR totalled 60 Vbeta and 13 Jbeta. Assay: immunoSEQ multiplex PCR; the TCRdb copy retains only in-frame clones and omits some. The sample yields 200,000 or so clones, 82% seen once. Sequencing was done on a sample of PBMCs. These receptor sequences come from a woman aged 40 to 50 in good health and CMV-seronegative.

V usage is TRBV30 and J usage is TRBJ2-1, with 10 bases that match TRBD2. The CDR3 contains 13 residues. Germline assignment: CDR1 GTSNPN and CDR2 SVGIG (reference sequence). With V trimmed by 5 bases and J by 13 bases, 11 bases remained unmatched. CDR3 region: CAWVSTPSGSQFF. DNA for the CDR3: TGTGCCTGGGTATCTACCCCTAGCGGGAGTCAGTTCTTC.

The chain joins TRBV5-6 to TRBJ1-1; 9 positions match TRBD1. The germline gives CDR1 SGHDT, CDR2 YYEEEE. The CDR3 totals 14 residues. J was trimmed by 4 bases and V by 4 bases; bases with no gene match: 5. CDR3 bases: TGTGCCAGCAGCCCATACAGGGGGCGCACTGAAGCTTTCTTT. As protein: CASSPYRGRTEAFF.

V usage is TRBV19 and J usage is TRBJ2-2; TRBD1 matches at 8 bases. The germline V gene encodes CDR1 LNHDA and CDR2 SQIVND (reference sequence). The V gene end was trimmed by 6 bases and the J gene end by 8 bases; junction bases not matched to a gene: 11. CDR3 length equals 15 residues. The CDR3 here is CASRIGQGGFGELFF. For the CDR3, the DNA is TGTGCCAGTAGGATTGGACAGGGCGGTTTTGGGGAGCTGTTTTTT. Together with reference TRBV19 and TRBJ2-2, the CDR3 gives the full variable domain: DGGITQSPKYLFRKEGQNVTLSCEQNLNHDAMYWYRQDPGQGLRLIYYSQIVNDFQKGDIAEGYSVSREKKESFPLTVTSAQKNPTAFYLCASRIGQGGFGELFFGEGSRLTVL.

Comment on this clone: One end of the junction does not line up with germline, which may come from a read error. The chain employs TRBV4-2 and TRBJ1-3, with no clear D. CDR3 length equals 14 residues. The germline V gene has CDR1 LGHNA and CDR2 YNFKEQ. The CDR3 bases are TGTGCCAGCAGCCAAGATGGGCCTGGGAACACCATATATTTT. It specifies CASSQDGPGNTIYF.

The chain employs TRBV5-1 and TRBJ2-4, with D possibly being TRBD1 (6 bases). The CDR3 runs 13 residues. Trimming shortened V by 4 bases and J by 7 bases, and 12 bases separated the two germline ends. Germline CDR1 is SGHRS and CDR2 is YFSETQ. CDR3 amino acids: CASSPLQGNIQYF. Written as DNA, the CDR3 is TGCGCCAGCAGCCCCCTCCAGGGGAACATTCAGTACTTC.

The chain combines TRBV15 with TRBJ2-7, with TRBD1 identical over 10 bases. Germline values: CDR1 LNHNV, CDR2 YYDKDF (reference sequence). The CDR3 extends over 16 amino acids. V was clipped by 5 bases and J by 5 bases; unmatched bases: 12. The CDR3 coding sequence is TGTGCCACCAGCGCCTCACCCGGGACAGGGGACAACGAGCAGTACTTC. Residues: CATSASPGTGDNEQYF.

This clone has only one observation. The rearrangement links TRBV2 to TRBJ1-3; no reliable D call. V dropped 5 bases and J dropped 0 bases, with 14 bases sitting between them. Germline V gene lookup returns CDR1 SNHLY and CDR2 FYNNEI. This CDR3 has 16 amino acids. The CDR3 DNA follows: TGTGCCAGCAGTACGATCGGGAGAGACTCTGGAAACACCATATATTTT. Translating gives CASSTIGRDSGNTIYF. The whole variable domain, remainder taken from reference TRBV2 and TRBJ1-3, is EPEVTQTPSHQVTQMGQEVILRCVPISNHLYFYWYRQILGQKVEFLVSFYNNEISEKSEIFDDQFSVERPDGSNFTLKIRSTKLEDSAMYFCASSTIGRDSGNTIYFGEGSWLTVV.

The chain employs TRBV19 and TRBJ2-3; 9 nucleotides agree with TRBD2. The CDR3 is made up of 15 amino acids. CDR1 and CDR2 (germline): LNHDA, SQIVND (reference sequence). Trimming at V came to 3 bases and at J to 2 bases, leaving 3 bases not matched to a gene. The CDR3 loop is CASSISGSLTDTQYF. The DNA for the CDR3 is TGTGCCAGTAGTATTAGCGGGAGTCTCACAGATACGCAGTATTTT.

This clone occurred once. The chain joins TRBV27 to TRBJ2-7; the match to TRBD2 covers 8 bases. Trimming took 5 bases from V and 0 from J; bases not matched to a gene: 3. The length of the CDR3 is 14 residues. Germline values: CDR1 MNHEY, CDR2 SMNVEV (reference sequence). The CDR3 loop reads CASSPRGGSYEQYF. The CDR3 DNA reads as TGTGCCAGCAGTCCCCGGGGGGGCTCCTACGAGCAGTACTTC.

The gene calls are TRBV2 and TRBJ2-7; 9 bases map to TRBD1. Germline-derived CDR1 and CDR2 are SNHLY and FYNNEI. The CDR3 loop spans 13 amino acids. The V and J ends lost 4 bases and 6 bases, in that order; junction bases with no gene match: 4. The CDR3 nucleotides are TGTGCCAGCAGTGGGGACAGGGTAGGCGAGCAGTACTTC. Translating gives CASSGDRVGEQYF.

The rearrangement uses TRBV6-1 and TRBJ2-7, with D hard to call. The CDR3 has 14 residues. The V end lost 0 bases, the J end lost 3 bases, and 9 bases lay between the germline ends. The germline V gene has CDR1 MNHNS and CDR2 SASEGT. In nucleotides, the CDR3 is TGTGCCAGCAGTGAAGCGCGCGTTTACTACGAGCAGTACTTC. Translating it yields CASSEARVYYEQYF.

The sample holds one count of this clone. The chain has TRBV2 and TRBJ2-5, with 7 bases fitting TRBD1. V gave up 7 bases and J gave up 2 bases; unmatched junction bases: 4. Germline CDR1 reads SNHLY; CDR2 reads FYNNEI. The CDR3 totals 13 residues. Here the CDR3 DNA reads TGTGCCAGCACTGACAGGGTACAAGAGACCCAGTACTTC. As protein: CASTDRVQETQYF.

This clone was detected only a few times. Other DNA sequences in this specimen translate into the identical CDR3. The chain joins TRBV10-3 to TRBJ2-1; D is undetermined. Germline-derived CDR1 and CDR2 are ENHRY and SYGVKD. The CDR3 runs 12 residues. Trimming took off 3 bases at V and 4 bases at J, with 4 bases between the two ends. The CDR3 sequence is CAISDLYNEQFF. The DNA for the CDR3 is TGTGCCATCAGTGACCTATACAATGAGCAGTTCTTC.

The V call is TRBV30, the J call TRBJ2-2; maybe TRBD2 (5 bases). Trimming took 1 base from V and 7 from J, leaving 19 bases between them. This CDR3 has 16 amino acids. The germline CDR1 and CDR2 sequences are GTSNPN and SVGIG (reference sequence). The CDR3 spells CAWSDTGLTPVGELFF. The CDR3, as DNA: TGTGCCTGGAGTGATACCGGACTCACGCCCGTCGGGGAGCTGTTTTTT.

The CDR3 region has the DNA TGTGCCAGTAGTCCCGGACAGGGAGACCGGAGGAGCAATCAGCCCCAGCATTTT. It codes for CASSPGQGDRRSNQPQHF. The V call is TRBV19, the J call TRBJ1-5, with 8 bases matching TRBD1. The CDR3 is 18 amino acids. CDR1 is LNHDA and CDR2 is SQIVND in the germline V gene (reference sequence). J was trimmed by 1 base and V by 5 bases; bases with no gene match: 13.

Comment on this clone: Relative to the germline gene, one junction end is altered; a read error may explain this. The chain couples TRBV7-9 to TRBJ1-2; D ambiguous. The CDR3 is 13 residues long. Germline CDR1 reads SEHNR; CDR2 reads FQNEAQ (reference sequence). CDR3 nucleotides: TGTTCCAGCAGCACGAGAGGGAGCTATGGCTACACCTTC. It specifies CSSSTRGSYGYTF.